The rows below give T cell receptor beta chains drawn from one sample of a study of beta chain features in type 1 diabetes. Here immunoSEQ multiplex PCR was the method, and the copy in TCRdb shows in-frame clones only, minus some. This sample carries around 40,000 clones, under 65% of them seen once, and the ten largest clones take over 2%. The sequenced sample was Tregs from blood. The receptors stem from a woman aged 18-29 years in good health. Each CDR3 is given with its conserved first and last residue. D genes are given only for firm matches. Size is omitted from some rows. Given values are once, few, many or a class for expanded clones.

>-|TRBD1|TRBV19|TRBJ2-7|15
TGTGCCAGTAGTCAAATCGGGACAGGAGTCTACGAGCAGTACTTC
CASSQIGTGVYEQYF
>-|-|TRBV7-9|TRBJ2-7|16
TGTGCCAGCAGCTTAACCGGCGGACCAAGGGGCTACGAGCAGTACTTC
CASSLTGGPRGYEQYF
>few|-|TRBV13|TRBJ2-7|12
TGTGCCAGCAGGGGCAGAGACTACGAGCAGTACTTC
CASRGRDYEQYF
>few|TRBD1|TRBV6-6|TRBJ2-1|15
TGTGCCAGCAGCCCCGGACAGGGCGCATACAATGAGCAGTTCTTC
CASSPGQGAYNEQFF
>-|TRBD1|TRBV11-1|TRBJ2-2|18
TGTGCCAGCAGCTTAGTTTCCGGGACAGCTTTTAACACCAGGGAGCTGTTTTTT
CASSLVSGTAFNTRELFF
>-|-|TRBV19|TRBJ2-3|14
TGTGCCAGCCACGGGTACGGAGGGTCGGATACGCAGTATTTT
CASHGYGGSDTQYF
>-|-|TRBV7-2|TRBJ2-1|15
TGTGCCAGCAGCTTGGGAACTAGTCCTCGCAATGAGCAGTTCTTC
CASSLGTSPRNEQFF
>-|TRBD2|TRBV7-3|TRBJ2-3|17
TGTGCCAGCAGCTTAACAACCGGTAGCGGGAGGGCCTCTACGCAGTATTTT
CASSLTTGSGRASTQYF
>-|TRBD2|TRBV5-1|TRBJ2-7|14
TGCGCCAGCAGCGGGGGACTAGCGGGATACGAGCAGTACTTC
CASSGGLAGYEQYF
>-|-|TRBV30|TRBJ1-2|12
TGTGCCTGGAGTCGGGTAAACTATGGCTACACCTTC
CAWSRVNYGYTF
>-|TRBD1|TRBV6-5|TRBJ1-2|15
TGTGCCAGCACCCACACGACACGGGACAGGGGTGGCTACACCTTC
CASTHTTRDRGGYTF
>-|-|TRBV19|TRBJ2-1|16
TGTGCCAGTAGGGGTCTAGCGCTTAGCTCCTACAATGAGCAGTTCTTC
CASRGLALSSYNEQFF
>-|TRBD2|TRBV28|TRBJ2-1|18
TGTGCCAGCAGTTCGTTTAGAACCGGGACTAGCGGGAGGAATGAGCAGTTCTTC
CASSSFRTGTSGRNEQFF